In this sample, the clone carrying this TCR beta chain turned up a few times. V was shortened by 1 base and J by 9 bases, with 10 bases between the two germline ends. Germline V gene data show CDR1 as LNHNV and CDR2 as YYDKDF (reference sequence). The CDR3 is 14 residues long. This specimen comes from a study of cytomegalovirus exposure and HLA in healthy donors. Primers included in the PCR were 60 Vbeta and 13 Jbeta primers. Produced via immunoSEQ multiplex PCR; TCRdb's table is partial and in-frame only. In the table there are 100,000 to 150,000 clones, approximately 75% of which are singletons. The origin of this receptor is a man aged 30 to 39 in good health and CMV-seronegative. Sequencing was performed on PBMCs. J is TRBJ1-6 and V is TRBV15; the D is unclear. Written as DNA, the CDR3 is TGTGCCACCAGCAGAGTACAGTCTGGTTCACCCCTCCACTTT. This encodes CATSRVQSGSPLHF.